The 20 T cell receptor beta chains below come from one sample, sequenced in a study of immune evolution from preneoplasia to lung adenocarcinoma. Using immunoSEQ multiplex PCR, the repertoire was profiled, and TCRdb retains in-frame clones only, with some absent. This table holds about 4,900 clones, 75% to 80% found once. What was sequenced was FFPE minimally invasive lung adenocarcinoma tissue. All receptors come from a person in their sixties or seventies with lung adenocarcinoma.

The chain has TRBV5-6 and TRBJ1-2; D is possibly TRBD1 (5 bases). Trimming cost V 2 bases and J 5 bases, with 22 bases left between them. Germline lookup yields CDR1 SGHDT and CDR2 YYEEEE. The CDR3 sequence is 17 residues long. Here the CDR3 reads CASSFPPPTGERYGYTF. In nucleotides, the CDR3 is TGTGCCAGCAGCTTCCCGCCTCCCACAGGCGAGAGGTATGGCTACACCTTC.

This chain joins TRBV29-1 and TRBJ1-2; 11 nucleotides line up with TRBD1. Unmatched junction bases numbered 6, after V lost 5 bases and J lost 7 bases. Germline V gene sequence: CDR1 SQVTM, CDR2 ANQGSEA. The CDR3 contains 13 residues. DNA for the CDR3: TGCAGCGTTCTCGGACAGGGGGCGCTTGGCTACACCTTC. This translates into CSVLGQGALGYTF.

This clone was found once. CDR3 nucleotides: TGTGCCAGTAGTCCACAGGGGGTGACTTCCTCTGAGCAGTACTTC. It yields the protein CASSPQGVTSSEQYF. The V gene is TRBV19, the J gene TRBJ2-7; TRBD1 aligns across 8 bases. The CDR3 consists of 15 residues. V dropped 5 bases and J dropped 7; count of bases not matched to a gene: 13. CDR1 is LNHDA and CDR2 is SQIVND in the germline V gene (reference sequence).

This rearrangement joins TRBV5-3 to TRBJ1-3; a possible D gene is TRBD1 (6 bases). TRBV5-3 counts as an open reading frame of uncertain function. V gave up 2 bases and J gave up 0 bases, with 12 bases separating them. The CDR3 totals 16 residues. CDR3 protein: CARSFATGSSGNTIYF. The CDR3 nucleotides read TGTGCCAGAAGCTTCGCGACAGGTTCCTCTGGAAACACCATATATTTT.

This clone has a handful of counts. V gene TRBV7-6 combines with J gene TRBJ2-1; 11 nucleotides align to TRBD1. Unmatched junction bases numbered 2, after V lost 3 bases and J lost 4 bases. CDR1 SGHVS and CDR2 FNYEAQ come from the germline V gene. This CDR3 has 15 residues. CDR3 sequence: CASSLGQGDYNEQFF. DNA for the CDR3: TGTGCCAGCAGCTTGGGACAGGGGGATTACAATGAGCAGTTCTTC.

This clone came up a few times. The chain combines TRBV11-2 with TRBJ2-2; TRBD1 matches at 8 bases. J was trimmed by 4 bases and V by 6 bases; bases with no gene match: 4. This CDR3 spans 14 amino acids. Germline lookup yields CDR1 SGHAT and CDR2 FQNNGV. The CDR3 bases are TGTGCCAGCAGACCGACAGGGGCCACCGGGGAGCTGTTTTTT. Its protein product is CASRPTGATGELFF.

This chain connects TRBV30 to TRBJ1-6; a weak D match, TRBD1 (5 bases). V was pared by 3 bases and J by 7 bases, with 10 bases between. The CDR3 runs 13 residues. The germline CDR1 and CDR2 sequences are GTSNPN and SVGIG (reference sequence). The DNA for the CDR3 is TGTGCCTGGAGGCTCCCAGGGAATTCACCCCTCCACTTT. Translation: CAWRLPGNSPLHF.

The chain uses TRBV27 and TRBJ1-5, with a tentative D call TRBD1 (5 bases). Per germline, CDR1 MNHEY and CDR2 SMNVEV (reference sequence). V lost 5 bases to trimming and J lost 4 bases, with 15 bases between them. The CDR3 loop spans 15 amino acids. CDR3 sequence reads: CASSTLGRVNQPQHF. As DNA, the CDR3 is TGTGCCAGCAGTACCCTGGGCAGGGTTAATCAGCCCCAGCATTTT.

The V and J genes are TRBV18 and TRBJ2-2; no definite D call. Trimming removed 2 bases at V and 6 bases at J, with 10 bases between. Per germline, CDR1 KGHSH and CDR2 LQKENI. The CDR3 is made up of 14 amino acids. The CDR3 protein is CASSPASRPGELFF. The DNA for the CDR3 is TGTGCCAGCTCACCAGCCAGCCGTCCCGGGGAGCTGTTTTTT. The full variable domain, in which reference TRBV18 and TRBJ2-2 provide the parts outside the CDR3, is NAGVMQNPRHLVRRRGQEARLRCSPMKGHSHVYWYRQLPEEGLKFMVYLQKENIIDESGMPKERFSAEFPKEGPSILRIQQVVRGDSAAYFCASSPASRPGELFFGEGSRLTVL.

The J gene is TRBJ2-2, the V gene TRBV27; TRBD2 agrees at 14 bases. Germline V gene data show CDR1 as MNHEY and CDR2 as SMNVEV (reference sequence). Trimming removed 5 bases from V and 1 base from J; junction bases left unmatched: 6. The CDR3 runs to 18 residues. The CDR3 sequence is CASSRRLAGGVNTGELFF. As DNA, the CDR3 is TGTGCCAGCAGTCGACGACTAGCGGGGGGGGTGAACACCGGGGAGCTGTTTTTT.

The genes are TRBV6-1 and TRBJ2-7, with D perhaps TRBD2 (7 bases). This CDR3 has 14 residues. V dropped 8 bases and J dropped 1 base, with 15 bases sitting between them. The germline V gene has CDR1 MNHNS and CDR2 SASEGT. Written as DNA, the CDR3 is TGTGCCAGCTCCACGGGGGGCTGGTCCTACGAGCAGTACTTC. It is translated as CASSTGGWSYEQYF.

This sequence joins TRBV5-4 and TRBJ1-2; possible D gene TRBD1, 5 bases. Trimming took 2 bases from V and 6 from J, leaving 5 bases between them. This CDR3 spans 11 amino acids. The germline CDR1 and CDR2 sequences are SGHNT and YYREEE (reference sequence). The CDR3 spells CASSFRDGYTF. Here the CDR3 DNA reads TGTGCCAGCAGCTTCAGGGATGGCTACACCTTC.

The gene calls are TRBV6-5 and TRBJ1-1; D is possibly TRBD1 (6 bases). V shed 6 bases and J shed 1 base, with 12 bases lying between them. Germline V gene sequence: CDR1 MNHEY, CDR2 SVGAGI. The CDR3 loop spans 14 amino acids. The CDR3 loop is CASSRLTGNTEAFF. The CDR3 DNA is TGTGCCAGCAGCCGATTGACAGGGAACACTGAAGCTTTCTTT.

The rearrangement joins TRBV6-1 to TRBJ2-7; D is unclear. V lost 7 bases to trimming and J lost 2 bases, with 12 bases between them. The CDR3 sequence is 13 residues long. Germline-derived CDR1 and CDR2 are MNHNS and SASEGT. The CDR3 nucleotides are TGTGCCAGCAAAACCGATATTACCTACGAGCAGTACTTC. Translating gives CASKTDITYEQYF.

The gene calls are TRBV11-2 and TRBJ2-6; D may be TRBD2 (5 bases). Per the germline V gene, CDR1 is SGHAT and CDR2 is FQNNGV. The ends were cut back, 4 bases at V and 4 bases at J, with 11 bases in the middle. This CDR3 is built from 15 residues. The CDR3 DNA reads TGTGCCAGCAGCTCAGAGGGTTCCGGGGCCAACGTCCTGACTTTC. This translates into CASSSEGSGANVLTF.

The chain couples TRBV5-1 to TRBJ2-1; 7 nucleotides match TRBD1. V shed 4 bases, J shed 0 bases, and the junction held 7 bases outside the gene matches. Germline values: CDR1 SGHRS, CDR2 YFSETQ. The CDR3 consists of 16 residues. The DNA for the CDR3 is TGCGCCAGCAGCGTGTCGGACAGGAGCTCCTACAATGAGCAGTTCTTC. Its protein product is CASSVSDRSSYNEQFF.

The chain is built from TRBV7-9 and TRBJ2-3; the D gene is possibly TRBD2 (5 bases). The CDR3 is 13 residues long. V dropped 3 bases and J dropped 9 bases, with 13 bases sitting between them. Germline V CDR1 and CDR2: SEHNR, FQNEAQ (reference sequence). CDR3 protein: CASSFGDVGTQYF. As DNA, the CDR3 is TGTGCCAGCAGCTTCGGGGATGTCGGAACGCAGTATTTT.

This chain uses TRBV29-1 with TRBJ1-2; D remains ambiguous. Germline V CDR1 and CDR2: SQVTM, ANQGSEA. V was trimmed by 3 bases and J by 3 bases, leaving 14 bases between them. The CDR3 contains 14 residues. In DNA form, the CDR3 reads TGCAGCGTTGACCGCCGGGAGGGTGACTATGGCTACACCTTC. Encoded protein: CSVDRREGDYGYTF.

The V gene is TRBV29-1, the J gene TRBJ2-4, with 9 bases fitting TRBD1. The CDR3 is made up of 12 amino acids. Germline V gives CDR1 SQVTM, CDR2 ANQGSEA. Trimming removed 6 bases from V and 6 bases from J; junction bases left unmatched: 3. CDR3 bases: TGCAGCGTACCGGGACAGGGAAACATTCAGTACTTC. Protein sequence: CSVPGQGNIQYF.

This chain joins TRBV28 and TRBJ2-7; D gene unclear. The V end was cut by 3 bases, the J end by 0 bases, with 12 bases between. Germline CDR1 reads MDHEN; CDR2 reads SYDVKM. The CDR3 is 15 residues long. CDR3 bases: TGTGCCAGCAGTTTTGACTCAGGTGACTCCTACGAGCAGTACTTC. Translating it yields CASSFDSGDSYEQYF.